This T cell receptor (beta chain) is drawn from a study of identical twins. Study results and limitations: Out-of-frame beta sequences exhibited a weaker degree of excess twin sharing. Low generation-probability sequences were in excess among twin-shared out-of-frame alpha sequences.

TCRdb re-derived calls from the 5' RACE reads in MiXCR, one entry per CDR3 protein. The sample includes 450,000 or so distinct CDR3 sequences, approximately 14% seen only once; the top ten take about 0.53%. Germline CDR1 reads KGHDR; CDR2 reads SFDVKD. The V and J ends lost 5 bases and 4 bases respectively, with 13 bases between them. CDR3 length equals 15 residues. With respect to this clonotype: Its antigen is not identified.

These records were also assigned to another study, of yellow fever vaccine responses in identical twins. That work states: Twins' vaccine T cell response reportedly seemed partly convergent, partly personalized.

Sequenced sample: CD4+ T cells sorted from blood. The genes are TRBV24-1 and TRBJ2-2, with unresolved D. This TCR derives from a young woman in good health. CDR3 protein: CATSGSGLSTGELFF. DNA of the CDR3: TGTGCCACCAGTGGATCCGGCCTCTCCACCGGGGAGCTGTTTTTT.